This T cell receptor beta chain was observed in a study of shared clonotypes between healthy human individuals. Overall study results and limits: Across subsets, estimated richness was generally greater for naive than for memory populations.

Trimming shortened V by 2 bases and J by 2 bases, and 7 bases separated the two germline ends. The CDR3 extends over 15 amino acids. Germline V gene data show CDR1 as SGHTA and CDR2 as FQGNSA. Several immunoSEQ 96-well plates shared each subset's DNA, each plate a replicate. The protocol was immunoSEQ multiplex PCR, while the TCRdb copy is restricted to in-frame clones and leaves out a portion. Among roughly 2.4 million clones, about 94% were seen once, and the ten largest hold roughly 0.13%. As regards this clone: What it recognizes is unknown.

Donors were healthy HIV-negative adults without recently reported acute infections or vaccinations. The chain links TRBV7-2 to TRBJ1-6, with unresolved D. This clonotype originated in a man between 18 and 35 years old in good health. The sample comprised naive CD4+ T cells sorted from blood. Regarding subset: CD45RA+ positively selected. The CDR3 DNA follows: TGTGCCAGCAGCTTAACAAATCCCTATAATTCACCCCTCCACTTT. Translated: CASSLTNPYNSPLHF.